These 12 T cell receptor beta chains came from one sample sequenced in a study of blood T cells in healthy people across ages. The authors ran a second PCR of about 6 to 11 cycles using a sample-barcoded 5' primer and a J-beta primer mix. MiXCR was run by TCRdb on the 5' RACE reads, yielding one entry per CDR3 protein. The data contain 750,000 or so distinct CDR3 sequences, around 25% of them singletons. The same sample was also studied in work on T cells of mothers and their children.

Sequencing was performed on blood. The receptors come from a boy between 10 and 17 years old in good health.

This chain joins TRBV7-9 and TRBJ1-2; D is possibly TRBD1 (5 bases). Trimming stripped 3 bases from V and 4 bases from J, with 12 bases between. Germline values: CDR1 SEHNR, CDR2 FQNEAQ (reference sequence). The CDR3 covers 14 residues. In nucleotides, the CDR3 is TGTGCCAGCAGCTTCTACAGGTCCCCCTATGGCTACACCTTC. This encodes CASSFYRSPYGYTF.

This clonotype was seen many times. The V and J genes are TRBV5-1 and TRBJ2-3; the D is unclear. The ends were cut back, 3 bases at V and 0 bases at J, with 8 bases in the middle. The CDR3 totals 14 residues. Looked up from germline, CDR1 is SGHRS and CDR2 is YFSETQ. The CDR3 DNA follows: TGCGCCAGCAGCTCCCCCGATAGCACAGATACGCAGTATTTT. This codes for CASSSPDSTDTQYF.

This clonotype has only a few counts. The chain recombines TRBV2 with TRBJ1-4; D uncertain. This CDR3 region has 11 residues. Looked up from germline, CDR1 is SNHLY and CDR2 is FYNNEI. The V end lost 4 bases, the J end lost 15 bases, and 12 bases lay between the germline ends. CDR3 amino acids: CASSVEQRVFF. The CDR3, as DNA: TGTGCCAGCAGTGTCGAACAGAGGGTGTTTTTT.

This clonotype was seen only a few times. DNA for the CDR3: TGCGCCAGCAGCCAAGATTCGATCGGGAGCGAGTACTACGAGCAGTACTTC. This gives the protein CASSQDSIGSEYYEQYF. The chain links TRBV4-1 to TRBJ2-7; D might be TRBD2 (6 bases). This CDR3 region has 17 residues. Germline CDR1 is MGHRA and CDR2 is YSYEKL. Deletions cut 0 bases from V and 3 bases from J, with 18 bases between.

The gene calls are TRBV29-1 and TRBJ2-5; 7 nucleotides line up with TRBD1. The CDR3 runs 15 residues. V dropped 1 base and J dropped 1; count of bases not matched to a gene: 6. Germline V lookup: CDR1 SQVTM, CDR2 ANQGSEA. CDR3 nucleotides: TGCAGCGTTGAAGGGCTGGGACAGATCCAAGAGACCCAGTACTTC. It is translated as CSVEGLGQIQETQYF.

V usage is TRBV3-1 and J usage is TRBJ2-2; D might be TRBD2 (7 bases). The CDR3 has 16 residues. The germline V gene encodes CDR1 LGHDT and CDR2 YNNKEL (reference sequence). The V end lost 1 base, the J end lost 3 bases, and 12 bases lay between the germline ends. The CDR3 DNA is TGTGCCAGCAGCCAAGCGGCGGGGGCAGACACCGGGGAGCTGTTTTTT. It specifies CASSQAAGADTGELFF.

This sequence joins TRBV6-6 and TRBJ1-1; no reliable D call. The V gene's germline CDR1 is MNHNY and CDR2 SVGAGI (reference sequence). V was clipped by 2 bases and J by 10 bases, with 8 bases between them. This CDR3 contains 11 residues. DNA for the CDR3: TGTGCCAGCAGTTACGGGGTAAGAGCTTTCTTT. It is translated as CASSYGVRAFF.

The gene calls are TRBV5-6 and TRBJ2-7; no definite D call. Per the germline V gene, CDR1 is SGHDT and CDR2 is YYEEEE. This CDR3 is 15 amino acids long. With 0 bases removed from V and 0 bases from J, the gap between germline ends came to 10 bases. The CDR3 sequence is CASSLDHRSSYEQYF. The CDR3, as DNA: TGTGCCAGCAGCTTGGACCATAGGAGCTCCTACGAGCAGTACTTC.

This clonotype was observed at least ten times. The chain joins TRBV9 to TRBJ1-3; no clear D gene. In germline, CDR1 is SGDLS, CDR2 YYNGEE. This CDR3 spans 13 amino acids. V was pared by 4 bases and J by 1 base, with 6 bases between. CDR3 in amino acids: CASSRSSGNTIYF. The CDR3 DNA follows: TGTGCCAGCAGCAGGAGTTCTGGAAACACCATATATTTT.

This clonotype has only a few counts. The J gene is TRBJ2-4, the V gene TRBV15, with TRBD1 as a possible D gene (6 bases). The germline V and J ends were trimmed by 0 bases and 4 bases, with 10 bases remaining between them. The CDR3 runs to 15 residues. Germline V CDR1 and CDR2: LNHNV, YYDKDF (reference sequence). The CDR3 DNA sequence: TGTGCCACCAGCAGAGATCCGACAGGAAAAAACATTCAGTACTTC. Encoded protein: CATSRDPTGKNIQYF.

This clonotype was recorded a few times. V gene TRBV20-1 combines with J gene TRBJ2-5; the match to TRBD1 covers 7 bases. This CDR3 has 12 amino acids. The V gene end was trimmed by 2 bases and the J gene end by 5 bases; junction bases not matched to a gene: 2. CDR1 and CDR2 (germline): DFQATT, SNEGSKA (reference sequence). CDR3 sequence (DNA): TGCAGTGCTAGATCGGACAGGGAGACCCAGTACTTC. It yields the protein CSARSDRETQYF.

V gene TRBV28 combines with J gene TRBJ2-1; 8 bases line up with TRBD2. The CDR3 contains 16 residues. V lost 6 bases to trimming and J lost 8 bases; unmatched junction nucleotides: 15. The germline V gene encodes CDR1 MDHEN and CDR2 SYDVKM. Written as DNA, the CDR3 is TGTGCCAGCAGACCAGAAGGTGGACTAGCTTTCGATGAGCAGTTCTTC. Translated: CASRPEGGLAFDEQFF.